These T cell receptor beta chains were read from a single sample in a study of Graves' ophthalmopathy and Graves' hyperthyroidism. TCRdb reprocessed the multiplex PCR reads via MiXCR and lists one record per CDR3 protein. Here the sample spans 680,000 or so distinct CDR3 sequences, over 20% being singletons. Sequences were obtained from peripheral blood. The source of these receptors is a woman younger than 35 with stable Graves' hyperthyroidism. Some clones in this sample may be carry-over from other donors' samples. Both conserved end residues are part of each CDR3. Where a row states a size, it is once, few, many or the class of an expanded clone; other rows omit it.

j_call,v_call,clone_size,cdr3_aa
TRBJ1-6,TRBV20-1,-,CSAGQGGSLLHF
TRBJ1-1,TRBV7-8,many,CASSLVLSPEAFF
TRBJ2-3,TRBV27,many,CASSLFFTDTQYF
TRBJ2-5,TRBV29-1,many,CSVGQKQETQYF
TRBJ1-3,TRBV28,many,CASNTGYSGNTIYF
TRBJ1-2,TRBV5-1,many,CASSLAVRSNYGYTF
TRBJ2-5,TRBV19,many,CASSLNSNQETQYF
TRBJ2-6,TRBV9,-,CASSAPTRASGANVLTF
TRBJ2-7,TRBV6-5,many,CASSYPGKGYEQYF
TRBJ2-2,TRBV12-5,-,CASGLVPVDRVTGELFF
TRBJ2-7,TRBV11-2,many,CASSPSRVTGIAYEQYF
TRBJ1-3,TRBV3-1,few,CASSHVGFSGNTIYF
TRBJ2-2,TRBV6-1,-,CASSDMGRGAGELFF
TRBJ2-7,TRBV5-1,many,CASSFSGGAGYEQYF
TRBJ2-3,TRBV11-2,-,CASSFLAGGADTQYF
TRBJ2-7,TRBV15,-,CATSRSTGVEQYF